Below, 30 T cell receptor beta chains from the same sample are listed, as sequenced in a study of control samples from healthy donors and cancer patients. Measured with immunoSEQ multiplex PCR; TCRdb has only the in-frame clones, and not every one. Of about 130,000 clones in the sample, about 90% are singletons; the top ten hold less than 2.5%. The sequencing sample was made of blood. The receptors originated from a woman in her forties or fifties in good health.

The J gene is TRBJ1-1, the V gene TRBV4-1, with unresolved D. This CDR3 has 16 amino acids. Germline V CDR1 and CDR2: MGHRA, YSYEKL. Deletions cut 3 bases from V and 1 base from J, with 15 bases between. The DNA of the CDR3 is TGCGCCAGCAGCCAGGGTCCCAGCTCACCGAACACTGAAGCTTTCTTT. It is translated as CASSQGPSSPNTEAFF.

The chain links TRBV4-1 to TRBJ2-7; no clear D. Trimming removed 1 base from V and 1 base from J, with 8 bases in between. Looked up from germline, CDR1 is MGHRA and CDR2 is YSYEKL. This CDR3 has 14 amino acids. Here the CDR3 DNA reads TGCGCCAGCAGCCAAGCGGCAGGATCCTACGAGCAGTACTTC. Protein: CASSQAAGSYEQYF.

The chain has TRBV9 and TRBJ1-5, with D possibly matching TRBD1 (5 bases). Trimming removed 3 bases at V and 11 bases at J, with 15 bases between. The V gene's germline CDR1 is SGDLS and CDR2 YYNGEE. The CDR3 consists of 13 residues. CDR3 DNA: TGTGCCAGCAGCGCCGGGACCCATTCGACCCAGCATTTT. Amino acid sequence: CASSAGTHSTQHF. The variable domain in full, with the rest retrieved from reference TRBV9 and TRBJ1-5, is DSGVTQTPKHLITATGQRVTLRCSPRSGDLSVYWYQQSLDQGLQFLIQYYNGEERAKGNILERFSAQQFPDLHSELNLSSLELGDSALYFCASSAGTHSTQHFGDGTRLSIL.

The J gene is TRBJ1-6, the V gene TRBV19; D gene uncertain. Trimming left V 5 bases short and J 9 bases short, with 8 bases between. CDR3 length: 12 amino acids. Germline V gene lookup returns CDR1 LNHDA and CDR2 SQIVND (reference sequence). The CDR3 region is CASSSGRSPLHF. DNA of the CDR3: TGTGCCAGTAGTTCCGGTCGTTCACCCCTCCACTTT.

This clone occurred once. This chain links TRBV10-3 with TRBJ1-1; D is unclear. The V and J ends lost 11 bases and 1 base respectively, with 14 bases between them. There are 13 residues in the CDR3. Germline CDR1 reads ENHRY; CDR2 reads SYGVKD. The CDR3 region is CASVGRGNTEAFF. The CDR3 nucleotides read TGTGCCTCTGTCGGGCGCGGGAACACTGAAGCTTTCTTT.

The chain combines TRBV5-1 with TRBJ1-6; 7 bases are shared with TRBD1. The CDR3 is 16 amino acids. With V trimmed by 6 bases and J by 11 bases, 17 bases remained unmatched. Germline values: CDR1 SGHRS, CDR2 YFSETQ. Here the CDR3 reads CASTLDRVEAGAPLHF. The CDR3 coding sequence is TGCGCCAGCACTCTAGACAGGGTCGAGGCCGGGGCACCCCTCCACTTT.

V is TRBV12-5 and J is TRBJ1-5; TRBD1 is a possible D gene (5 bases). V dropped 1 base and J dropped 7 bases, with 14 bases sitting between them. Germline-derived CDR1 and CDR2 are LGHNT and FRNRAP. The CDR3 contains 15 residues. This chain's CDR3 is CASGLAPLGGQPQHF. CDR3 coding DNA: TGTGCTAGTGGTTTGGCCCCTCTGGGGGGACAGCCCCAGCATTTT. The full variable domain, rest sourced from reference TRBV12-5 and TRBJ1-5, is DARVTQTPRHKVTEMGQEVTMRCQPILGHNTVFWYRQTMMQGLELLAYFRNRAPLDDSGMPKDRFSAEMPDATLATLKIQPSEPRDSAVYFCASGLAPLGGQPQHFGDGTRLSIL.

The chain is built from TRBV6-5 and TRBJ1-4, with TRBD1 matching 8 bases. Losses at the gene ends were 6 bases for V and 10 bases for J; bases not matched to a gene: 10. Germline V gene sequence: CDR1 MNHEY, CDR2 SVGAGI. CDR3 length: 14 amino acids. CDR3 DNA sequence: TGTGCCAGCAGCTCAGGACAGGGAGCGGTAAAACTGTTTTTT. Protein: CASSSGQGAVKLFF.

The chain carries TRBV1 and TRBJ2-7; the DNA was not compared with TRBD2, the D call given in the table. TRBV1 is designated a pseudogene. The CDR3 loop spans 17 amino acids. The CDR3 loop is CTSSQGFPGGSSYEQYF. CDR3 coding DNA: TGCACCAGCAGCCAAGGATTTCCCGGCGGGTCCTCCTACGAGCAGTACTTC.

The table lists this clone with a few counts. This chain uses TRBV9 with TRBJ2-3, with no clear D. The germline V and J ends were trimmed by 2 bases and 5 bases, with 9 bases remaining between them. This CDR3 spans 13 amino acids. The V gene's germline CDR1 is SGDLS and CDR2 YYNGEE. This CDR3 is CASSVSTRDTQYF. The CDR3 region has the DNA TGTGCCAGCAGCGTTTCTACCCGAGATACGCAGTATTTT.

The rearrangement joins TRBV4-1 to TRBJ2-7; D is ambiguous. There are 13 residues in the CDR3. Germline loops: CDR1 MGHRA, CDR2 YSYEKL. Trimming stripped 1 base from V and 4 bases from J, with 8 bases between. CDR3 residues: CASSQAAGYEQYF. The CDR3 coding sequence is TGCGCCAGCAGCCAAGCCGCCGGTTACGAGCAGTACTTC.

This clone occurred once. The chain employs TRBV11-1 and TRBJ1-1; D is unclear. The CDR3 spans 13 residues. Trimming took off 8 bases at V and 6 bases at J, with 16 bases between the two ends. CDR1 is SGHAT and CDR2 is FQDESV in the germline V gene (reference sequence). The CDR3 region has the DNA TGTGCCAGCGCGCTATTTCGAGAATCTGAAGCTTTCTTT. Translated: CASALFRESEAFF.

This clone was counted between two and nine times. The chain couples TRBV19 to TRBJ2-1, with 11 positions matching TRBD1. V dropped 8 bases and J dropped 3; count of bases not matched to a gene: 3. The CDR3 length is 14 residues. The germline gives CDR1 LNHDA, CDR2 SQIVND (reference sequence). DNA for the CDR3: TGTGCCAGTTCCGGGACAGGGGGCTACAATGAGCAGTTCTTC. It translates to CASSGTGGYNEQFF.

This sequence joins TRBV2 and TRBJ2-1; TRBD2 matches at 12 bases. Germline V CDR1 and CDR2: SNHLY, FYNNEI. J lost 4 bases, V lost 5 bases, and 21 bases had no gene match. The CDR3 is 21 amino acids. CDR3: CASSTGSGASGGARVYNEQFF. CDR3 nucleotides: TGTGCCAGCAGTACCGGATCAGGGGCTAGCGGGGGGGCCAGGGTTTACAATGAGCAGTTCTTC.

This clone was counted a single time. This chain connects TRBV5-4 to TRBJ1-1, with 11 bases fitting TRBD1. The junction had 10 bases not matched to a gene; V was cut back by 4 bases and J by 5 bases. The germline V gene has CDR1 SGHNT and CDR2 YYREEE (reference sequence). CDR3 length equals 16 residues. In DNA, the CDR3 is TGTGCCAGCAGCCCTGGACAGGGGGCGATGGGAACTGAAGCTTTCTTT. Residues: CASSPGQGAMGTEAFF.

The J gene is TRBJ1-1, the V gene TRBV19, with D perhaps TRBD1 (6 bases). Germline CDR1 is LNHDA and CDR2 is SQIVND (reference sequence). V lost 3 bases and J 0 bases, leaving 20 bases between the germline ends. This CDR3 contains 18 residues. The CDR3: CASSMGRSWTAMNTEAFF. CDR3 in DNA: TGTGCCAGTAGTATGGGGCGGTCGTGGACAGCCATGAACACTGAAGCTTTCTTT.

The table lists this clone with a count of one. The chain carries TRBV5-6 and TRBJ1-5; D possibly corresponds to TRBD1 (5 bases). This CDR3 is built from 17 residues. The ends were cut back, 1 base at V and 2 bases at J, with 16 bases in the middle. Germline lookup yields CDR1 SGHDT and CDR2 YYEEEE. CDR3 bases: TGTGCCAGCAGCTTGTGGGTCGGGATGGGGGGCAATCAGCCCCAGCATTTT. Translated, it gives CASSLWVGMGGNQPQHF.

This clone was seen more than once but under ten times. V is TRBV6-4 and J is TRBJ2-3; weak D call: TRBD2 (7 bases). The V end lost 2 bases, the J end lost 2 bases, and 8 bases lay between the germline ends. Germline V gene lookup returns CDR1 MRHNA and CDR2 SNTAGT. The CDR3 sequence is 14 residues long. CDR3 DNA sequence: TGTGCCAGCAGTGACGGGGGGGCCACAGATACGCAGTATTTT. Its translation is CASSDGGATDTQYF.

The CDR3, as DNA: TGTGCCAGCAGCCCATCCGGGGGAACCCCTGAAGCTTTCTTT. This codes for CASSPSGGTPEAFF. This chain uses TRBV7-6 with TRBJ1-1; the D gene is possibly TRBD1 (5 bases). Trimming took off 5 bases at V and 6 bases at J, with 16 bases between the two ends. This CDR3 is 14 amino acids long. Per germline, CDR1 SGHVS and CDR2 FNYEAQ.

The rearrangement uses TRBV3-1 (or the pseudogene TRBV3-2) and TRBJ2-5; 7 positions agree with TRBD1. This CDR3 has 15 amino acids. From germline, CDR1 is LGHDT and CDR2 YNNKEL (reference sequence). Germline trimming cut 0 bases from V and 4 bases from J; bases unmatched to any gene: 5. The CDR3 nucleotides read TGTGCCAGCAGCCAAGATTGGCGGACAGGAGAGACCCAGTACTTC. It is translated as CASSQDWRTGETQYF.

CDR3 nucleotides: TGCGCCAGCAGCTTGGGACAGGCTGTCTACGAGCAGTACTTC. Translating it yields CASSLGQAVYEQYF. The chain uses TRBV5-1 and TRBJ2-7, with D possibly being TRBD1 (6 bases). The CDR3 is made up of 14 amino acids. Trimming shortened V by 0 bases and J by 3 bases, and 10 bases separated the two germline ends. Germline CDR1 reads SGHRS; CDR2 reads YFSETQ.

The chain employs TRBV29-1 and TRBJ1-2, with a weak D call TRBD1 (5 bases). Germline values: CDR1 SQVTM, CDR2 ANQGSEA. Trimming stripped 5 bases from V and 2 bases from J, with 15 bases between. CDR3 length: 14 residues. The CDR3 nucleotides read TGCAGCGTTAGAGGACAAGTCCCCAACTATGGCTACACCTTC. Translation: CSVRGQVPNYGYTF.

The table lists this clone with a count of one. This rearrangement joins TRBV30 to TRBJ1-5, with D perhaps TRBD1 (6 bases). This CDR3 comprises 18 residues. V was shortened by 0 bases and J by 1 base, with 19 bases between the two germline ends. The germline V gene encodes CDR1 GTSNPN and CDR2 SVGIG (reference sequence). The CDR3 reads CAWSVRQVEFGSNQPQHF. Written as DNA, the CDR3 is TGTGCCTGGAGTGTACGACAGGTTGAATTCGGGAGCAATCAGCCCCAGCATTTT. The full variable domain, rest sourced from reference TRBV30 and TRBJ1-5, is SQTIHQWPATLVQPVGSPLSLECTVEGTSNPNLYWYRQAAGRGLQLLFYSVGIGQISSEVPQNLSASRPQDRQFILSSKKLLLSDSGFYLCAWSVRQVEFGSNQPQHFGDGTRLSIL.

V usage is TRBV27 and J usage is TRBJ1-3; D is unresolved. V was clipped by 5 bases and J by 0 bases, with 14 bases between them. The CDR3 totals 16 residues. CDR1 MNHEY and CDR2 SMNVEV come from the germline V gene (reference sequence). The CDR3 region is CASSPSRPSSGNTIYF. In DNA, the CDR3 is TGTGCCAGCAGTCCCTCTCGGCCGAGCTCTGGAAACACCATATATTTT.

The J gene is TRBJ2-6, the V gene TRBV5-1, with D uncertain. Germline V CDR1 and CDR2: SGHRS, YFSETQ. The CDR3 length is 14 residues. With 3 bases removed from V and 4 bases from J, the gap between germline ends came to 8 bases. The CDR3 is CASSYSAGANVLTF. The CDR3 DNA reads TGCGCCAGCAGCTACTCAGCGGGGGCCAACGTCCTGACTTTC. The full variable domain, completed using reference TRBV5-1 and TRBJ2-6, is KAGVTQTPRYLIKTRGQQVTLSCSPISGHRSVSWYQQTPGQGLQFLFEYFSETQRNKGNFPGRFSGRQFSNSRSEMNVSTLELGDSALYLCASSYSAGANVLTFGAGSRLTVL.

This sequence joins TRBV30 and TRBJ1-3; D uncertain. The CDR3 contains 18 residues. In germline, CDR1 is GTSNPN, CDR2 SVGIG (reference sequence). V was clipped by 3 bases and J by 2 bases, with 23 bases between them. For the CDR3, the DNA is TGTGCCTGGAGCCAGAGAGACTCCTTCCGGGCTGCTGGAAACACCATATATTTT. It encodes CAWSQRDSFRAAGNTIYF.

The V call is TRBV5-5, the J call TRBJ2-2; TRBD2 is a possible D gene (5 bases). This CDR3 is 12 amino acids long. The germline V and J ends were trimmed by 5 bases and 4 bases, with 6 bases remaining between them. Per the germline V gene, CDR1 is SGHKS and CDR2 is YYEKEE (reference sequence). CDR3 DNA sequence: TGTGCCAGCAGGAGGGTCACCGGGGAGCTGTTTTTT. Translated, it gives CASRRVTGELFF. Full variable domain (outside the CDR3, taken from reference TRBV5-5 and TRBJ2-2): DAGVTQSPTHLIKTRGQQVTLRCSPISGHKSVSWYQQVLGQGPQFIFQYYEKEERGRGNFPDRFSARQFPNYSSELNVNALLLGDSALYLCASRRVTGELFFGEGSRLTVL.

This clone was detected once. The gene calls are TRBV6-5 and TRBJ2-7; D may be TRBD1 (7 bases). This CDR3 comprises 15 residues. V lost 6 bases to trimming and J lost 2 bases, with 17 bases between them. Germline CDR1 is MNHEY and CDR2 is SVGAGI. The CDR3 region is CASRDRGTAPYEQYF. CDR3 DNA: TGTGCCAGCAGGGATCGGGGGACAGCGCCCTACGAGCAGTACTTC.

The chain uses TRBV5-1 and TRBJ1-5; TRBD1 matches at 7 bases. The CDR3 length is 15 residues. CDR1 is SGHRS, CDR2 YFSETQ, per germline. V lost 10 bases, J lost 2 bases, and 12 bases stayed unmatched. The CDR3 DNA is TGCGCCTGTAAAAGGGACAGCTCTCGCAATCAGCCCCAGCATTTT. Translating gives CACKRDSSRNQPQHF.

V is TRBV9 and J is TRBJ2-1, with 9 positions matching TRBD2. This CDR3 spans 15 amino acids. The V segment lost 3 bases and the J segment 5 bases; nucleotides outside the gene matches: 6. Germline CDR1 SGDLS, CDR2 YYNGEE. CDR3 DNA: TGTGCCAGCAGCGCCAGGACTAGCGTTCACAATGAGCAGTTCTTC. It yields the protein CASSARTSVHNEQFF.